A selection of T cell receptor beta chains follows, all from one sample in a study of beta chain features in type 1 diabetes. Generated by immunoSEQ multiplex PCR, the TCRdb table keeps only in-frame clones and is missing some. The data show 300,000 to 450,000 clones, about 12% seen once. Sample: naive CD4+ T cells from blood. Receptors originate from a man younger than 35 in good health. Each CDR3 is given with its conserved first and last residue. D genes are given only for firm matches. The size of a clone is reported for some rows only, either as once, few or many, or as a class for expanded clones.

abundance: many
d_gene: -
v_gene: TRBV4-3
j_gene: TRBJ1-6
CDR3nt: TGCGCCAGCAGCCGCTCCGGAAGGGGAACGTCGAATTCACCCCTCCACTTT
CDR3aa: CASSRSGRGTSNSPLHF

abundance: few
d_gene: TRBD2
v_gene: TRBV9
j_gene: TRBJ2-5
CDR3nt: TGTGCCAGCAGCCCTAGCAAACCGGGGGGGGAGACCCAGTACTTC
CDR3aa: CASSPSKPGGETQYF

abundance: -
d_gene: TRBD1
v_gene: TRBV18
j_gene: TRBJ2-7
CDR3nt: TGTGCCAGCTCATCCCGACAGGGCCCCTACGAGCAGTACTTC
CDR3aa: CASSSRQGPYEQYF

abundance: -
d_gene: -
v_gene: TRBV27
j_gene: TRBJ2-3
CDR3nt: TGTGCCAGCAGTTCTTACAGGCTGCGCATAACAGATACGCAGTATTTT
CDR3aa: CASSSYRLRITDTQYF

abundance: -
d_gene: TRBD1
v_gene: TRBV5-1
j_gene: TRBJ1-1
CDR3nt: TGCGCCAGCAGCTTGGACCCACAGGGGATGAACACTGAAGCTTTCTTT
CDR3aa: CASSLDPQGMNTEAFF

abundance: -
d_gene: TRBD1
v_gene: TRBV2
j_gene: TRBJ1-2
CDR3nt: TGTGCCAGCAGTGTAGGCGGACAGGGAGGCTACACCTTC
CDR3aa: CASSVGGQGGYTF

abundance: few
d_gene: TRBD1
v_gene: TRBV7-2
j_gene: TRBJ1-5
CDR3nt: TGTGCCAGCAGCCCCTCGGACAGGGTGCTTCGGGGTAATCAGCCCCAGCATTTT
CDR3aa: CASSPSDRVLRGNQPQHF

abundance: -
d_gene: TRBD1
v_gene: TRBV28
j_gene: TRBJ1-5
CDR3nt: TGTGCCAGCAGAACCGACAGGGACAATCAGCCCCAGCATTTT
CDR3aa: CASRTDRDNQPQHF

abundance: -
d_gene: -
v_gene: TRBV19
j_gene: TRBJ1-6
CDR3nt: TGTGCCAGTAGTCGGGACACCGTAAATTCACCCCTCCACTTT
CDR3aa: CASSRDTVNSPLHF

abundance: -
d_gene: TRBD1
v_gene: TRBV30
j_gene: TRBJ2-7
CDR3nt: TGTGCCTGGAGTAACGACAGGGGGACCTACGAGCAGTACTTC
CDR3aa: CAWSNDRGTYEQYF

abundance: -
d_gene: TRBD1
v_gene: TRBV7-2
j_gene: TRBJ2-7
CDR3nt: TGTGCCAGCAGCCCAGTATTCGGGACAGCATGGTACGAGCAGTACTTC
CDR3aa: CASSPVFGTAWYEQYF

abundance: few
d_gene: TRBD1
v_gene: TRBV28
j_gene: TRBJ1-2
CDR3nt: TGTGCCAGCAGTTTTCAGGGGGTTAACTATGGCTACACCTTC
CDR3aa: CASSFQGVNYGYTF

abundance: few
d_gene: TRBD2
v_gene: TRBV5-1
j_gene: TRBJ2-7
CDR3nt: TGCGCCAGCCGAGAATTGGGACTAGCGTTCTACGAGCAGTACTTC
CDR3aa: CASRELGLAFYEQYF

abundance: -
d_gene: -
v_gene: TRBV5-1
j_gene: TRBJ2-1
CDR3nt: TGCGCCAGCAGCCCTGTTTACTCCTACAATGAGCAGTTCTTC
CDR3aa: CASSPVYSYNEQFF

abundance: -
d_gene: -
v_gene: TRBV10-3
j_gene: TRBJ1-2
CDR3nt: TGTGCCATCAGCCGGGAGCGTGGCTACACCTTC
CDR3aa: CAISRERGYTF

abundance: many
d_gene: TRBD1
v_gene: TRBV29-1
j_gene: TRBJ1-1
CDR3nt: TGCAGCGCCGGGGGACAGTTGAACACTGAAGCTTTCTTT
CDR3aa: CSAGGQLNTEAFF

abundance: many
d_gene: TRBD1
v_gene: TRBV23-1
j_gene: TRBJ2-3
CDR3nt: TGCGCCAGCCGATGGGACAGGCACACAGATACGCAGTATTTT
CDR3aa: CASRWDRHTDTQYF

abundance: few
d_gene: -
v_gene: TRBV7-9
j_gene: TRBJ2-5
CDR3nt: TGTGCCAGCAGCTTAACTAGATGGGAAGAGACCCAGTACTTC
CDR3aa: CASSLTRWEETQYF

abundance: -
d_gene: TRBD1
v_gene: TRBV7-3
j_gene: TRBJ1-2
CDR3nt: TGTGCCAGCAGCCCCACCGGGACAGGGGACTATGGCTACACCTTC
CDR3aa: CASSPTGTGDYGYTF

abundance: few
d_gene: -
v_gene: TRBV2
j_gene: TRBJ1-5
CDR3nt: TGTGCCAGCAGTGACATAGGGGCCTCCAATCAGCCCCAGCATTTT
CDR3aa: CASSDIGASNQPQHF

abundance: few
d_gene: -
v_gene: TRBV7-2
j_gene: TRBJ2-3
CDR3nt: TGTGCCAGCTCCGGGACACCTTGGGGCCCAGATACGCAGTATTTT
CDR3aa: CASSGTPWGPDTQYF

abundance: -
d_gene: TRBD1
v_gene: TRBV18
j_gene: TRBJ2-3
CDR3nt: TGTGCCAGCTCGGGGACAGACACAGATACGCAGTATTTT
CDR3aa: CASSGTDTDTQYF

abundance: few
d_gene: -
v_gene: TRBV11-2
j_gene: TRBJ2-3
CDR3nt: TGTGCCAGCAGCTTTCCGGGACTTTACACAGATACGCAGTATTTT
CDR3aa: CASSFPGLYTDTQYF

abundance: -
d_gene: -
v_gene: TRBV6-5
j_gene: TRBJ2-2
CDR3nt: TGTGCCAGCAGTCCCCCGAGGGGGGGTACCGGGGAGCTGTTTTTT
CDR3aa: CASSPPRGGTGELFF

abundance: few
d_gene: TRBD1
v_gene: TRBV9
j_gene: TRBJ2-1
CDR3nt: TGTGCCATACAAACCGGGACAGGTTCCTACAATGAGCAGTTCTTC
CDR3aa: CAIQTGTGSYNEQFF

abundance: -
d_gene: -
v_gene: TRBV9
j_gene: TRBJ1-2
CDR3nt: TGTGCCAGCAGCGTAGATAGCCAGCAATATGGCTACACCTTC
CDR3aa: CASSVDSQQYGYTF

abundance: few
d_gene: TRBD1
v_gene: TRBV5-1
j_gene: TRBJ2-7
CDR3nt: TGCGCCAGCAGCTTGACTCGCACCGGGACAGGGCCTTACGAGCAGTACTTC
CDR3aa: CASSLTRTGTGPYEQYF

abundance: few
d_gene: -
v_gene: TRBV27
j_gene: TRBJ2-7
CDR3nt: TGTGCCAGCAGTTTAGGCTCTGGGCGCCCAAGAGAGTACTTC
CDR3aa: CASSLGSGRPREYF

abundance: few
d_gene: TRBD1
v_gene: TRBV7-9
j_gene: TRBJ2-3
CDR3nt: TGTGCCAGCAGCTCTTTCACAGGGGCGTTCACAGATACGCAGTATTTT
CDR3aa: CASSSFTGAFTDTQYF

abundance: few
d_gene: TRBD1
v_gene: TRBV18
j_gene: TRBJ1-2
CDR3nt: TGTGCCAGCTCACGTTCCGGGACAGAAATTTATGGCTACACCTTC
CDR3aa: CASSRSGTEIYGYTF

abundance: few
d_gene: TRBD2
v_gene: TRBV4-1
j_gene: TRBJ2-1
CDR3nt: TGCGCCAGCAGACGACTAGCGGGATTGGATGAGCAGTTCTTC
CDR3aa: CASRRLAGLDEQFF

abundance: -
d_gene: TRBD2
v_gene: TRBV15
j_gene: TRBJ2-3
CDR3nt: TGTGCCACCAGCACCTCACTAGCGGGAGGTACAGATACGCAGTATTTT
CDR3aa: CATSTSLAGGTDTQYF

abundance: -
d_gene: TRBD1
v_gene: TRBV4-3
j_gene: TRBJ1-4
CDR3nt: TGCGCCAGCGGGACCGACAGGGGCGGGGAAAAACTGTTTTTT
CDR3aa: CASGTDRGGEKLFF

abundance: -
d_gene: TRBD2
v_gene: TRBV5-1
j_gene: TRBJ2-1
CDR3nt: TGCGCCAGCAGCTTGGTTCTAGCGGGAGCGCATGAGCAGTTCTTC
CDR3aa: CASSLVLAGAHEQFF

abundance: few
d_gene: -
v_gene: TRBV5-6
j_gene: TRBJ2-7
CDR3nt: TGTGCCAGCAGCTCTTTGTACGAGCAGTACTTC
CDR3aa: CASSSLYEQYF

abundance: few
d_gene: TRBD2
v_gene: TRBV19
j_gene: TRBJ2-1
CDR3nt: TGTGCCAGTAGTGGGACTAGCGGGTACAATGAGCAGTTCTTC
CDR3aa: CASSGTSGYNEQFF

abundance: -
d_gene: TRBD2
v_gene: TRBV4-1
j_gene: TRBJ2-7
CDR3nt: TGCGCCAGCAGCCAAGTTACCGGGACTAGCGGGAGGTACGAGCAGTACTTC
CDR3aa: CASSQVTGTSGRYEQYF

abundance: few
d_gene: -
v_gene: TRBV7-9
j_gene: TRBJ2-2
CDR3nt: TGTGCCAGCAGCTCCCGAGGCGTAGCTGGCAGTAACACCGGGGAGCTGTTTTTT
CDR3aa: CASSSRGVAGSNTGELFF

abundance: few
d_gene: -
v_gene: TRBV5-6
j_gene: TRBJ1-1
CDR3nt: TGTGCCAGCAGTCCCGCCCCTACTGCCTCGAACACTGAAGCTTTCTTT
CDR3aa: CASSPAPTASNTEAFF

abundance: few
d_gene: -
v_gene: TRBV4-2
j_gene: TRBJ2-7
CDR3nt: TGTGCCAGCAGCCAAGATTATCGGCGGGGCACCTACGAGCAGTACTTC
CDR3aa: CASSQDYRRGTYEQYF

abundance: -
d_gene: -
v_gene: TRBV10-3
j_gene: TRBJ2-7
CDR3nt: TGTGCCATCAGTGAGGGGGGAGGCGGGGTCCGGGAGCAGTACTTC
CDR3aa: CAISEGGGGVREQYF

abundance: -
d_gene: -
v_gene: TRBV9
j_gene: TRBJ1-2
CDR3nt: TGTGCCAGCAGCGAGCCAGGGGAATACTATGGCTACACCTTC
CDR3aa: CASSEPGEYYGYTF

abundance: -
d_gene: -
v_gene: TRBV7-2
j_gene: TRBJ2-7
CDR3nt: TGTGCCAGCAGCCCCTCGGGACAACACTCCTACGAGCAGTACTTC
CDR3aa: CASSPSGQHSYEQYF

abundance: few
d_gene: -
v_gene: TRBV7-2
j_gene: TRBJ2-3
CDR3nt: TGTGCCAGCAGGGCGGCTAGAGCTTCCACAGATACGCAGTATTTT
CDR3aa: CASRAARASTDTQYF

abundance: -
d_gene: -
v_gene: TRBV7-6
j_gene: TRBJ2-7
CDR3nt: TGTGCCAGCAGCTTAGACAGGGCCAACTACGAGCAGTACTTC
CDR3aa: CASSLDRANYEQYF

abundance: few
d_gene: TRBD2
v_gene: TRBV5-6
j_gene: TRBJ2-1
CDR3nt: TGTGCCAGCAGCTACCAATTAGCGGGGCCGTCCTACAATGAGCAGTTCTTC
CDR3aa: CASSYQLAGPSYNEQFF

abundance: -
d_gene: -
v_gene: TRBV18
j_gene: TRBJ2-5
CDR3nt: TGTGCCAGCTCCCCCAAAGAGACCCAGTACTTC
CDR3aa: CASSPKETQYF

abundance: few
d_gene: -
v_gene: TRBV30
j_gene: TRBJ1-1
CDR3nt: TGTGCCTGGCACGAGACAGGCATGAACACTGAAGCTTTCTTT
CDR3aa: CAWHETGMNTEAFF